One and the same sample provided the 2 T cell receptor beta chains below, sequenced in a study of OX40 agonist ivuxolimab in advanced cancers. The table came from immunoSEQ multiplex PCR; TCRdb's copy has only in-frame clones and leaves some out. Of about 66,000 clones listed, roughly four fifths are singletons. The sample in question was CD4+ or CD8+ T cells sorted from blood, obtained in a trial of the OX40 agonist ivuxolimab. These receptors were obtained from an adult with an advanced solid tumor such as melanoma, head and neck, liver or kidney cancer.

This clone was found a few times. The chain links TRBV4-1 to TRBJ2-1, with 8 bases aligning to TRBD2. Germline CDR1 MGHRA, CDR2 YSYEKL. The CDR3 has 15 amino acids. Unmatched junction bases numbered 7, after V lost 1 base and J lost 8 bases. CDR3 residues: CASSQGLAYLYEQFF. The CDR3 region has the DNA TGCGCCAGCAGCCAAGGACTAGCGTACTTGTATGAGCAGTTCTTC.

The gene calls are TRBV7-9 and TRBJ2-3; 8 bases match TRBD1. Germline V gene data show CDR1 as SEHNR and CDR2 as FQNEAQ (reference sequence). The CDR3 spans 17 residues. Germline trimming cut 3 bases from V and 5 bases from J; bases unmatched to any gene: 13. The CDR3 loop reads CASSLAIAGGAGDTQYF. Here the CDR3 DNA reads TGTGCCAGCAGCTTGGCTATCGCAGGGGGCGCGGGAGATACGCAGTATTTT.